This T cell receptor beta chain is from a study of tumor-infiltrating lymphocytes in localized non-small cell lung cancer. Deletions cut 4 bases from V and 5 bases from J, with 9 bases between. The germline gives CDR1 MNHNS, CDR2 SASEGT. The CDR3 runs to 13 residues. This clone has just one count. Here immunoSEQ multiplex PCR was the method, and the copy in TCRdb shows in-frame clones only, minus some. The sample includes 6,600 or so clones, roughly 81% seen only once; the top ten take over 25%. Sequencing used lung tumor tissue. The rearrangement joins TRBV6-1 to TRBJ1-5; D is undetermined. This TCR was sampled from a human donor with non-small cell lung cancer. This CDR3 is CASSVTVDQPQHF. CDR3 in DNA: TGTGCCAGCAGTGTTACGGTTGATCAGCCCCAGCATTTT.